The entry below describes one T cell receptor (beta chain). The J segment lost 7 bases and the V segment lost 7 bases, leaving 8 bases of the junction unmatched. Germline V CDR1 and CDR2: MNHEY, SMNVEV (reference sequence). This CDR3 region has 13 residues. The protocol was immunoSEQ multiplex PCR, while the TCRdb copy is restricted to in-frame clones and leaves out a portion. The sample holds about 500,000 clones, 85% to 90% seen once. The data originate from a study of blood T cell repertoires in COVID-19. Study context: Sample material is recorded as cDNA or gDNA derived from T cells, B-cell-depleted T cells, or PBMCs.

The material sequenced was peripheral blood. The receptor was derived from a young man with COVID-19, enrolled during active disease. The V and J genes are TRBV27 and TRBJ2-7, with TRBD1 identical over 9 bases. The CDR3, as DNA: TGTGCCAGCAAGGGGACAGGGAAGGAAGAGCAGTACTTC. Protein product: CASKGTGKEEQYF.